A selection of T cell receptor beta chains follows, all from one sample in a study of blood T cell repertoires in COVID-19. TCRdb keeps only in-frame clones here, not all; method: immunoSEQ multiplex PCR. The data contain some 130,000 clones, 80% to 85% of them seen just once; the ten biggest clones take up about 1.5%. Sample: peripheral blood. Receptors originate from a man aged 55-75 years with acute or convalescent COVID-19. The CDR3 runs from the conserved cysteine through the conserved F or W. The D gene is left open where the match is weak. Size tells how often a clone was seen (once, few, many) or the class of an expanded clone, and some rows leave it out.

CDR3 protein: CASSLAGGTYEQYF
CDR3 DNA: TGTGCCAGCAGTTTAGCGGGGGGAACCTACGAGCAGTACTTC
clone size: NA
D gene: TRBD2
J gene: TRBJ2-7
V gene: TRBV27

CDR3 protein: CASSPLGTGDNSPLHF
CDR3 DNA: TGTGCCAGCTCACCCCTGGGGACAGGTGATAATTCACCCCTCCACTTT
clone size: NA
D gene: TRBD1
J gene: TRBJ1-6
V gene: TRBV18

CDR3 protein: CATSDQRGRPTDTQYF
CDR3 DNA: TGTGCCACCAGTGATCAAAGGGGGCGCCCCACAGATACGCAGTATTTT
clone size: NA
D gene: TRBD1
J gene: TRBJ2-3
V gene: TRBV24-1

CDR3 protein: CASSLGLAAEAFF
CDR3 DNA: TGTGCCAGCAGTTTAGGCCTGGCGGCTGAAGCTTTCTTT
clone size: NA
D gene: NA
J gene: TRBJ1-1
V gene: TRBV28

CDR3 protein: CASSLLQGDGSYNEQFF
CDR3 DNA: TGCGCCAGCAGCTTACTACAGGGGGACGGCTCCTACAATGAGCAGTTCTTC
clone size: NA
D gene: TRBD1
J gene: TRBJ2-1
V gene: TRBV5-1

CDR3 protein: CAISVGGLNEKLFF
CDR3 DNA: TGTGCCATCAGTGTAGGAGGCCTTAATGAAAAACTGTTTTTT
clone size: NA
D gene: NA
J gene: TRBJ1-4
V gene: TRBV10-3

CDR3 protein: CASSLAGGQETQYF
CDR3 DNA: TGTGCCAGCAGCTTGGCTGGAGGCCAAGAGACCCAGTACTTC
clone size: NA
D gene: NA
J gene: TRBJ2-5
V gene: TRBV5-6

CDR3 protein: CASSSGDSYEQYF
CDR3 DNA: TGTGCCAGCTCCTCCGGAGACTCCTACGAGCAGTACTTC
clone size: NA
D gene: NA
J gene: TRBJ2-7
V gene: TRBV18

CDR3 protein: CASSSALGGYTF
CDR3 DNA: TGTGCCAGCAGTTCGGCTTTGGGCGGCTACACCTTC
clone size: NA
D gene: NA
J gene: TRBJ1-2
V gene: TRBV28

CDR3 protein: CASSEGTSGSYEQYF
CDR3 DNA: TGCGCCAGCAGCGAAGGGACTAGCGGTTCCTACGAGCAGTACTTC
clone size: NA
D gene: TRBD2
J gene: TRBJ2-7
V gene: TRBV5-1

CDR3 protein: CASNQGRGSPLHF
CDR3 DNA: TGCGCCAGCAATCAGGGTCGAGGTTCACCCCTCCACTTT
clone size: NA
D gene: NA
J gene: TRBJ1-6
V gene: TRBV10-1

CDR3 protein: CASGDRWLLGYTF
CDR3 DNA: TGCGCCAGCGGGGACAGATGGCTGCTCGGCTACACCTTC
clone size: NA
D gene: TRBD1
J gene: TRBJ1-2
V gene: TRBV10-1

CDR3 protein: CASSQLGQGAGHEQYF
CDR3 DNA: TGTGCCAGCAGCCAACTCGGACAGGGGGCGGGCCACGAGCAGTACTTC
clone size: NA
D gene: TRBD1
J gene: TRBJ2-7
V gene: TRBV7-2

CDR3 protein: CASSPQRGSDYGYTF
CDR3 DNA: TGTGCCAGTAGTCCCCAAAGGGGATCGGACTATGGCTACACCTTC
clone size: NA
D gene: NA
J gene: TRBJ1-2
V gene: TRBV19

CDR3 protein: CASSVGGVYEQYF
CDR3 DNA: TGTGCCAGCAGCGTAGGGGGGGTCTACGAGCAGTACTTC
clone size: once
D gene: NA
J gene: TRBJ2-7
V gene: TRBV9

CDR3 protein: CASSPAQGTNEKLFF
CDR3 DNA: TGCGCCAGCAGCCCGGCCCAGGGGACTAATGAAAAACTGTTTTTT
clone size: NA
D gene: NA
J gene: TRBJ1-4
V gene: TRBV4-1

CDR3 protein: CASTVCPEQYF
CDR3 DNA: TGTGCCAGCACTGTATGTCCCGAGCAGTACTTC
clone size: NA
D gene: NA
J gene: TRBJ2-7
V gene: TRBV27

CDR3 protein: CASSLIPSGQANTGELFF
CDR3 DNA: TGTGCCAGCAGCTTAATCCCCTCCGGACAGGCGAACACCGGGGAGCTGTTTTTT
clone size: once
D gene: TRBD1
J gene: TRBJ2-2
V gene: TRBV7-3

CDR3 protein: CASNSGLYSNQPQHF
CDR3 DNA: TGTGCCAGCAATTCAGGGCTGTATAGCAATCAGCCCCAGCATTTT
clone size: NA
D gene: NA
J gene: TRBJ1-5
V gene: TRBV7-2

CDR3 protein: CASSSLPRTGFNEKLFF
CDR3 DNA: TGTGCCAGCAGTTCGCTCCCTCGGACAGGGTTTAATGAAAAACTGTTTTTT
clone size: NA
D gene: TRBD1
J gene: TRBJ1-4
V gene: TRBV28

CDR3 protein: CASSQGTVFLTEAFF
CDR3 DNA: TGTGCCAGCAGCCAAGGGACAGTCTTCCTCACTGAAGCTTTCTTT
clone size: once
D gene: NA
J gene: TRBJ1-1
V gene: TRBV3-1/TRBV3-2

CDR3 protein: CAWSVGGTQYF
CDR3 DNA: TGTGCCTGGAGTGTAGGCGGGACCCAGTACTTC
clone size: NA
D gene: NA
J gene: TRBJ2-5
V gene: TRBV30

CDR3 protein: CASSPSLNQPQHF
CDR3 DNA: TGTGCCAGCAGCCCGTCCCTTAATCAGCCCCAGCATTTT
clone size: NA
D gene: NA
J gene: TRBJ1-5
V gene: TRBV11-1

CDR3 protein: CASSLDNRVGGTDTQYF
CDR3 DNA: TGCGCCAGCAGCTTGGATAACAGGGTCGGGGGGACAGATACGCAGTATTTT
clone size: once
D gene: NA
J gene: TRBJ2-3
V gene: TRBV5-1

CDR3 protein: CASSPGGGYEQYF
CDR3 DNA: TGTGCCAGCAGCCCGGGGGGCGGCTACGAGCAGTACTTC
clone size: NA
D gene: NA
J gene: TRBJ2-7
V gene: TRBV5-4

CDR3 protein: CAWSVEFLGGELFF
CDR3 DNA: TGTGCCTGGAGTGTGGAGTTTCTTGGCGGGGAGCTGTTTTTT
clone size: few
D gene: NA
J gene: TRBJ2-2
V gene: TRBV30

CDR3 protein: CASSLLRGTGELFF
CDR3 DNA: TGTGCCAGCAGCTTATTAAGGGGCACCGGGGAGCTGTTTTTT
clone size: NA
D gene: NA
J gene: TRBJ2-2
V gene: TRBV11-2

CDR3 protein: CASSVEGSSGNTIYF
CDR3 DNA: TGTGCCAGCAGCGTAGAAGGGAGCTCTGGAAACACCATATATTTT
clone size: NA
D gene: NA
J gene: TRBJ1-3
V gene: TRBV9

CDR3 protein: CASSGPLGASTDTQYF
CDR3 DNA: TGTGCCAGCAGCGGCCCTCTTGGTGCGAGCACAGATACGCAGTATTTT
clone size: NA
D gene: NA
J gene: TRBJ2-3
V gene: TRBV9

CDR3 protein: CASSLEAGPRGYTF
CDR3 DNA: TGTGCCAGCAGCTTAGAAGCAGGGCCGAGAGGCTACACCTTC
clone size: NA
D gene: NA
J gene: TRBJ1-2
V gene: TRBV7-9

CDR3 protein: CAINTAGGQSADTQYF
CDR3 DNA: TGTGCCATCAACACAGCGGGAGGGCAGAGCGCAGATACGCAGTATTTT
clone size: NA
D gene: TRBD2
J gene: TRBJ2-3
V gene: TRBV10-3

CDR3 protein: CASSPAGQGTETQYF
CDR3 DNA: TGTGCCAGCAGCCCCGCGGGACAGGGAACCGAGACCCAGTACTTC
clone size: NA
D gene: TRBD1
J gene: TRBJ2-5
V gene: TRBV5-4

CDR3 protein: CASSPGGASEQFF
CDR3 DNA: TGTGCCAGCTCACCGGGAGGGGCCTCGGAGCAGTTCTTC
clone size: NA
D gene: TRBD2
J gene: TRBJ2-1
V gene: TRBV18

CDR3 protein: CASSSRTSRTYEQYF
CDR3 DNA: TGTGCCAGCAGCTCCAGGACTAGCAGAACCTACGAGCAGTACTTC
clone size: NA
D gene: TRBD2
J gene: TRBJ2-7
V gene: TRBV7-9

CDR3 protein: CASTANRAGIYEQYF
CDR3 DNA: TGCGCCAGCACAGCCAACAGGGCAGGAATCTACGAGCAGTACTTC
clone size: NA
D gene: NA
J gene: TRBJ2-7
V gene: TRBV5-1

CDR3 protein: CASSIGAAGDSPLHF
CDR3 DNA: TGTGCCAGTAGTATAGGGGCCGCGGGGGATTCACCCCTCCACTTT
clone size: NA
D gene: NA
J gene: TRBJ1-6
V gene: TRBV19

CDR3 protein: CASSRTGDQPQHF
CDR3 DNA: TGTGCCAGTAGTAGGACAGGGGATCAGCCCCAGCATTTT
clone size: NA
D gene: TRBD1
J gene: TRBJ1-5
V gene: TRBV19

CDR3 protein: CSTRLADNEQFF
CDR3 DNA: TGCAGCACCCGACTAGCGGACAATGAGCAGTTCTTC
clone size: NA
D gene: TRBD2
J gene: TRBJ2-1
V gene: TRBV29-1

CDR3 protein: CATSDGATDEQFF
CDR3 DNA: TGTGCCACCAGTGATGGGGCGACGGATGAGCAGTTCTTC
clone size: NA
D gene: NA
J gene: TRBJ2-1
V gene: TRBV24-1

CDR3 protein: CASSPARGRPQHF
CDR3 DNA: TGTGCCAGCAGTCCGGCAAGGGGTCGGCCCCAGCATTTT
clone size: NA
D gene: NA
J gene: TRBJ1-5
V gene: TRBV12-3/TRBV12-4

CDR3 protein: CASSPTATQGFYGYTF
CDR3 DNA: TGTGCCAGCAGCCCCACAGCTACACAGGGGTTCTATGGCTACACCTTC
clone size: few
D gene: TRBD1
J gene: TRBJ1-2
V gene: TRBV7-3

CDR3 protein: CASREGWSYEQYF
CDR3 DNA: TGTGCCAGCAGGGAGGGTTGGTCCTACGAGCAGTACTTC
clone size: NA
D gene: NA
J gene: TRBJ2-7
V gene: TRBV6-5

CDR3 protein: CATSREAGANTGELFF
CDR3 DNA: TGTGCCACCAGCAGAGAGGCAGGGGCAAACACCGGGGAGCTGTTTTTT
clone size: NA
D gene: NA
J gene: TRBJ2-2
V gene: TRBV15

CDR3 protein: CASSFGGENTGELFF
CDR3 DNA: TGCGCCAGCAGCTTCGGGGGGGAGAACACCGGGGAGCTGTTTTTT
clone size: NA
D gene: TRBD2
J gene: TRBJ2-2
V gene: TRBV5-1

CDR3 protein: CASSPVVNSNQPQHF
CDR3 DNA: TGTGCCAGCAGCCCGGTCGTGAATAGCAATCAGCCCCAGCATTTT
clone size: NA
D gene: NA
J gene: TRBJ1-5
V gene: TRBV7-8

CDR3 protein: CASSLFGESNTGELFF
CDR3 DNA: TGCGCCAGCAGCTTGTTCGGGGAGTCAAACACCGGGGAGCTGTTTTTT
clone size: NA
D gene: NA
J gene: TRBJ2-2
V gene: TRBV5-1